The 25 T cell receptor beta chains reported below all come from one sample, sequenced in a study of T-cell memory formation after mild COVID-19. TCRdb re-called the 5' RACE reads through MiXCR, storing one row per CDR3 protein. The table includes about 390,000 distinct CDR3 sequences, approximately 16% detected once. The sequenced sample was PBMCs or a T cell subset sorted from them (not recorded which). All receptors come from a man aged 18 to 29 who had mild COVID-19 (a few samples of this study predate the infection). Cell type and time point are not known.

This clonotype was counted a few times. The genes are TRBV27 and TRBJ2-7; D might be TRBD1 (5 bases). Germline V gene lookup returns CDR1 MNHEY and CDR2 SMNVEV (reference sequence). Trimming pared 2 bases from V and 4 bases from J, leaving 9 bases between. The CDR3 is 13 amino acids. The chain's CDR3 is CASSLRGSYEQYF. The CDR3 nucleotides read TGTGCCAGCAGTTTAAGGGGCTCGTACGAGCAGTACTTC.

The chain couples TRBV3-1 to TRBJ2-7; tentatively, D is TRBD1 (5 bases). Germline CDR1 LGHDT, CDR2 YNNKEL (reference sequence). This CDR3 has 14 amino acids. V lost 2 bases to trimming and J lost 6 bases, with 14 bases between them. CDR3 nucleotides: TGTGCCAGCAGCCAATTCCTAGGGGATGTCGAGCAGTACTTC. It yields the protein CASSQFLGDVEQYF.

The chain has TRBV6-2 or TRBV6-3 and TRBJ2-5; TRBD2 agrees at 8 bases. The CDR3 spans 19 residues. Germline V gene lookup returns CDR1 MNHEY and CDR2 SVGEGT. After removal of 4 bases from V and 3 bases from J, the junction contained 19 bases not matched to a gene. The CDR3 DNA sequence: TGTGCCAGCAGTTTTCTCAGCGGGGGCCGACCTTTAGAAGAAGAGACCCAGTACTTC. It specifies CASSFLSGGRPLEEETQYF.

CDR3 protein: CASSTPGLASGKQFF. The CDR3 DNA reads as TGTGCCAGCAGTACCCCAGGACTAGCGTCGGGAAAGCAGTTCTTC. V usage is TRBV6-5 and J usage is TRBJ2-1; TRBD2 matches 9 bases. The CDR3 spans 15 residues. CDR1 is MNHEY, CDR2 SVGAGI, per germline. Trimming at V came to 5 bases and at J to 11 bases, leaving 13 bases not matched to a gene.

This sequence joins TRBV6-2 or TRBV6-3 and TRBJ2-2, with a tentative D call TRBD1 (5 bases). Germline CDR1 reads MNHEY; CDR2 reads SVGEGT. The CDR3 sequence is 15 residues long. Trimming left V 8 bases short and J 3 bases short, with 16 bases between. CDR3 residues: CASERAQEYTGELFF. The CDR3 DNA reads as TGTGCCAGCGAACGAGCACAGGAATACACCGGGGAGCTGTTTTTT.

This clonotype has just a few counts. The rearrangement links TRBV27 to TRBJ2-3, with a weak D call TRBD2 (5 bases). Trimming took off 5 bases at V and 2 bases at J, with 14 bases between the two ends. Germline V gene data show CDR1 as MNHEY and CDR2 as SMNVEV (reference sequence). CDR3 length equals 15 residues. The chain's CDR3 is CASSPRTENTDTQYF. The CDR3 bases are TGTGCCAGCAGTCCCCGGACTGAAAACACAGATACGCAGTATTTT.

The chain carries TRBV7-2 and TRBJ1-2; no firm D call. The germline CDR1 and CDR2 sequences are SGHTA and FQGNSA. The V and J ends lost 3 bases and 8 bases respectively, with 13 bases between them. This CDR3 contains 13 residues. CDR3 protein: CASSFDWTGGYTF. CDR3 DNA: TGTGCCAGCAGCTTCGACTGGACGGGGGGCTACACCTTC.

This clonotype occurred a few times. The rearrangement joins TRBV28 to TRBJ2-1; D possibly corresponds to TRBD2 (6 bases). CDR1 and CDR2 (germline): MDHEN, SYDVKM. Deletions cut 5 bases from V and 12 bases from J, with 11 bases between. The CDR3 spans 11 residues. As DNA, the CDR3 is TGTGCCAGCAGTCTCCGACTAGGGCAGTTCTTC. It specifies CASSLRLGQFF.

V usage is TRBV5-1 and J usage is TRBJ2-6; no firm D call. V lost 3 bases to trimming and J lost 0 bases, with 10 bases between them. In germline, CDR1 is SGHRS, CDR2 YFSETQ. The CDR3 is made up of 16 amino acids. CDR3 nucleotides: TGCGCCAGCAGCTCGGTCGATTACTCTGGGGCCAACGTCCTGACTTTC. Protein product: CASSSVDYSGANVLTF.

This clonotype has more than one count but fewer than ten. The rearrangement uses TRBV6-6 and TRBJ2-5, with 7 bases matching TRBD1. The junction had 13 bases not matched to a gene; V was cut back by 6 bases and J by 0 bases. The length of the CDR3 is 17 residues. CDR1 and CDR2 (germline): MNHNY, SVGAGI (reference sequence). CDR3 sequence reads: CASSPYPAGGNQETQYF. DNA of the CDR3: TGTGCCAGCAGCCCGTATCCCGCAGGGGGAAACCAAGAGACCCAGTACTTC.

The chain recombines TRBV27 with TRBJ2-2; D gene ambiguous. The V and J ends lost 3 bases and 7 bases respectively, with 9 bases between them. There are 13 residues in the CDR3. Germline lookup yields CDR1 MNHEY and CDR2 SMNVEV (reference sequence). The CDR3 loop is CASSFRRIGELFF. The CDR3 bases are TGTGCCAGCAGTTTCAGGAGAATCGGGGAGCTGTTTTTT.

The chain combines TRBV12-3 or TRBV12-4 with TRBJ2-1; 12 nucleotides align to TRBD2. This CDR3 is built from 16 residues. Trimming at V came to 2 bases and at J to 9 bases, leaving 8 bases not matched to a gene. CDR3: CASSLLAGGPRGEQFF. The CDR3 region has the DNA TGTGCCAGCAGTTTACTAGCGGGGGGGCCGCGGGGTGAGCAGTTCTTC.

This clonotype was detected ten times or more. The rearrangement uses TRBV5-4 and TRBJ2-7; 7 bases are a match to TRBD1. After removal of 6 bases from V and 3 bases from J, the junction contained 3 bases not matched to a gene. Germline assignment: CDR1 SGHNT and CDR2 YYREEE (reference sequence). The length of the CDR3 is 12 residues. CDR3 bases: TGTGCCAGCAACCGGGACAGCTACGAGCAGTACTTC. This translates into CASNRDSYEQYF.

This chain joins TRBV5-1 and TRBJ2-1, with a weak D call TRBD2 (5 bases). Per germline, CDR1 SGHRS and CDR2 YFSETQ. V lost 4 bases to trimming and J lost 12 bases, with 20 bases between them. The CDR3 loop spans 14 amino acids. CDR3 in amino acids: CASSDGNSVTRQFF. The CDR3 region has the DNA TGCGCCAGCAGCGACGGGAATTCAGTCACACGGCAGTTCTTC.

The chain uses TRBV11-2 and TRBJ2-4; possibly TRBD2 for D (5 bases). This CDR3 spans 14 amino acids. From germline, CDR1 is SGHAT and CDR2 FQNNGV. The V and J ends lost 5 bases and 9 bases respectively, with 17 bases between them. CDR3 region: CASSGTSGDGIQYF. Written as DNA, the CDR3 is TGTGCCAGCAGCGGAACTAGTGGGGATGGCATTCAGTACTTC.

CDR3 residues: CASSPTGENSPLHF. The CDR3 nucleotides are TGTGCCAGTAGCCCGACAGGGGAGAATTCACCCCTCCACTTT. This rearrangement joins TRBV19 to TRBJ1-6; 8 positions match TRBD1. The trim removed 6 bases at V and 7 bases at J, leaving 5 bases unmatched. There are 14 residues in the CDR3. Germline V lookup: CDR1 LNHDA, CDR2 SQIVND (reference sequence).

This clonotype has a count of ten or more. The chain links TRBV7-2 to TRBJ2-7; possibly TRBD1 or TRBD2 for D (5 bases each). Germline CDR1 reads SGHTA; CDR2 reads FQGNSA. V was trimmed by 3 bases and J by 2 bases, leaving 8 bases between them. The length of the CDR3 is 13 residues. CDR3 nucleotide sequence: TGTGCCAGCAGCTTGCAGGGAGCCTACGAGCAGTACTTC. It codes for CASSLQGAYEQYF.

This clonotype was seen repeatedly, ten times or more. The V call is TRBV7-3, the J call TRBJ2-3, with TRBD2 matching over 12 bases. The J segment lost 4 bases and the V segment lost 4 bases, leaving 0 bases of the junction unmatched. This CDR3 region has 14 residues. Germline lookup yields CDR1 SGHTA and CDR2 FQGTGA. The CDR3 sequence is CASSSSGGADTQYF. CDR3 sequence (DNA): TGTGCCAGCAGCTCTAGCGGGGGGGCAGATACGCAGTATTTT.

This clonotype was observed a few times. The CDR3 bases are TGCAGTGCTAGGGGATTGAGGGGGCTCGACAATGAGCAGTTCTTC. Translated, it gives CSARGLRGLDNEQFF. The V gene is TRBV20-1, the J gene TRBJ2-1; 7 positions match TRBD1. Trimming took 3 bases from V and 5 from J; bases not matched to a gene: 10. The CDR3 spans 15 residues. Germline values: CDR1 DFQATT, CDR2 SNEGSKA (reference sequence).

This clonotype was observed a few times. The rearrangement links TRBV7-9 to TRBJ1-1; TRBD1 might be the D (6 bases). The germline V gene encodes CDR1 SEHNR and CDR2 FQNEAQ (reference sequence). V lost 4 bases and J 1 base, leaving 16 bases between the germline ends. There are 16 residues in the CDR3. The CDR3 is CASSSGWGHPNTEAFF. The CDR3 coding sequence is TGTGCCAGCAGCTCTGGTTGGGGGCACCCGAACACTGAAGCTTTCTTT. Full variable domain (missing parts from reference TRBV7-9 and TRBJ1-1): DTGVSQNPRHKITKRGQNVTFRCDPISEHNRLYWYRQTLGQGPEFLTYFQNEAQLEKSRLLSDRFSAERPKGSFSTLEIQRTEQGDSAMYLCASSSGWGHPNTEAFFGQGTRLTVV.

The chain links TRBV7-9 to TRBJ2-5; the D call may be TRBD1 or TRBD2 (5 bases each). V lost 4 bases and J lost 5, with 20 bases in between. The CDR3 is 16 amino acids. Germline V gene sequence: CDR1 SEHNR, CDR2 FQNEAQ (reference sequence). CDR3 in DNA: TGTGCCAGCAGCTGGCCGAAGGTGGGGGACGGGGAGACCCAGTACTTC. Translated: CASSWPKVGDGETQYF.

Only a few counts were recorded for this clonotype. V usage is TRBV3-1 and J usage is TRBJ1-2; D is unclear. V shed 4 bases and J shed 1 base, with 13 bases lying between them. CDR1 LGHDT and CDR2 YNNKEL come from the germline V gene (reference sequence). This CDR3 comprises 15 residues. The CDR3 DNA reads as TGTGCCAGCAGCCTCAGAGGTGGGAGTAACTATGGCTACACCTTC. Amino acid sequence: CASSLRGGSNYGYTF.

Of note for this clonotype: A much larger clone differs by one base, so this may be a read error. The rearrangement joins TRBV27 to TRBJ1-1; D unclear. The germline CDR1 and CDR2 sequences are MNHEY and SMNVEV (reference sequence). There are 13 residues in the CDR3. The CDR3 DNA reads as TGTGCCAGTCGGGATGATGTGAACACTGACGCTTTCTTT. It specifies CASRDDVNTDAFF.

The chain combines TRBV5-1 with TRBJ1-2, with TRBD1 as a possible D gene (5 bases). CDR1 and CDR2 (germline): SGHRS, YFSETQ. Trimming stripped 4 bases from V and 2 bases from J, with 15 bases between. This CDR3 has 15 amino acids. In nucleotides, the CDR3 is TGCGCCAGCAGCCTGGGACGGAACCAGAACTATGGCTACACCTTC. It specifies CASSLGRNQNYGYTF.

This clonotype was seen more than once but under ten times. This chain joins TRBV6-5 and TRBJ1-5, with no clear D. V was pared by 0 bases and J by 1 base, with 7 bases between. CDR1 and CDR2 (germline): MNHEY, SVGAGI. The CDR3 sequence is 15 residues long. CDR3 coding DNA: TGTGCCAGCAGTTACTCGGTCCAGAGCAATCAGCCCCAGCATTTT. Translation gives CASSYSVQSNQPQHF.